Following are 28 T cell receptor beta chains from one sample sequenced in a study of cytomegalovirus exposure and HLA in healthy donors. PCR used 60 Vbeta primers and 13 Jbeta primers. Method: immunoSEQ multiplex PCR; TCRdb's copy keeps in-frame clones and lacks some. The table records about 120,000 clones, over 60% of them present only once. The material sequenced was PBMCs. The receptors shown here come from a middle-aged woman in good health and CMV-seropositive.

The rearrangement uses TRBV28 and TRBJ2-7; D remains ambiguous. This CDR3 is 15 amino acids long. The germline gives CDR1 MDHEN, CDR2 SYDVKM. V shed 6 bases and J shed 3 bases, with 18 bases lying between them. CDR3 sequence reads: CASSPTGQVRYEQYF. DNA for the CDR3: TGTGCCAGCAGCCCTACCGGCCAGGTACGCTACGAGCAGTACTTC. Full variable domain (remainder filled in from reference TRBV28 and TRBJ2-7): DVKVTQSSRYLVKRTGEKVFLECVQDMDHENMFWYRQDPGLGLRLIYFSYDVKMKEKGDIPEGYSVSREKKERFSLILESASTNQTSMYLCASSPTGQVRYEQYFGPGTRLTVT.

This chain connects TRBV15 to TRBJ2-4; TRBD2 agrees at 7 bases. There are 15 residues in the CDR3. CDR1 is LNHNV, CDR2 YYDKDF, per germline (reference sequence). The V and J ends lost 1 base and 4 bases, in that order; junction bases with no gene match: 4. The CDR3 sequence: CATSRGGLGKNIQYF. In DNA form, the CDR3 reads TGTGCCACCAGCAGAGGTGGACTAGGGAAAAACATTCAGTACTTC.

The CDR3 DNA is TGCGCCAGCAGCTCCACTAGCGGGGGATACAATGAGCAGTTCTTC. It translates to CASSSTSGGYNEQFF. The genes are TRBV5-1 and TRBJ2-1; TRBD2 matches at 11 bases. Trimming removed 3 bases from V and 4 bases from J; junction bases left unmatched: 3. There are 15 residues in the CDR3. Germline V gene sequence: CDR1 SGHRS, CDR2 YFSETQ.

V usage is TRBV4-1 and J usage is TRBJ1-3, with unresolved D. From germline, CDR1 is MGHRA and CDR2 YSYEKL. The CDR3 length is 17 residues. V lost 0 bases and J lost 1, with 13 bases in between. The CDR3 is CASSQDTPRNSGNTIYF. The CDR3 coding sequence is TGCGCCAGCAGCCAAGATACCCCCAGGAATTCTGGAAACACCATATATTTT.

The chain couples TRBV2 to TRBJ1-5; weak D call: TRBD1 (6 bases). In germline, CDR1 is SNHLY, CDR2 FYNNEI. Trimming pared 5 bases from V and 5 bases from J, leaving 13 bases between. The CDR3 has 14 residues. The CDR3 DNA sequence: TGTGCCAGCAGTCCACAGGGCCCCGATCAGCCCCAGCATTTT. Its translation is CASSPQGPDQPQHF.

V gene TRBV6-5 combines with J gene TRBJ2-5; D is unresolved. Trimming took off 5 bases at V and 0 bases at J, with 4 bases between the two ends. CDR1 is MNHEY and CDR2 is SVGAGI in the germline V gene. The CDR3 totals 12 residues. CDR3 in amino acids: CASSQNQETQYF. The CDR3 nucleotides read TGTGCCAGCAGTCAGAACCAAGAGACCCAGTACTTC.

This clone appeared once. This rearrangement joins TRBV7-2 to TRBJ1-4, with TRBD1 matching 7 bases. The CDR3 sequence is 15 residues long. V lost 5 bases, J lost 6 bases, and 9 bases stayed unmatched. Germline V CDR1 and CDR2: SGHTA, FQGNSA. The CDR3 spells CASSTYRDSHEKLFF. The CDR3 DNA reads TGTGCCAGCAGCACATACCGGGACAGTCATGAAAAACTGTTTTTT.

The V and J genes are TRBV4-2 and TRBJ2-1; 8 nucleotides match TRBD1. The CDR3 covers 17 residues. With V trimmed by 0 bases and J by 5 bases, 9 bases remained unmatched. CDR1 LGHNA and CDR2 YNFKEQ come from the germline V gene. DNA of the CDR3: TGTGCCAGCAGCCAAGAATGGCAGGGGGCTTCCCACAATGAGCAGTTCTTC. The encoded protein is CASSQEWQGASHNEQFF.

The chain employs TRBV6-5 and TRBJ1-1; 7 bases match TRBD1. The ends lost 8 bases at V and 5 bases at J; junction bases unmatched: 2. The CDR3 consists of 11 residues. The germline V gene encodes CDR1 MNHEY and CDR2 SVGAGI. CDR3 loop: CASDRETEAFF. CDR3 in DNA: TGTGCCAGCGACAGGGAGACTGAAGCTTTCTTT.

CDR3 loop: CASVRGAGNTEAFF. The CDR3 region has the DNA TGTGCCAGCGTCCGGGGGGCTGGGAACACTGAAGCTTTCTTT. This chain connects TRBV11-3 to TRBJ1-1; possible D gene TRBD1, 6 bases. This CDR3 has 14 residues. V was pared by 8 bases and J by 1 base, with 14 bases between. The germline V gene encodes CDR1 SGHNT and CDR2 YENEEA.

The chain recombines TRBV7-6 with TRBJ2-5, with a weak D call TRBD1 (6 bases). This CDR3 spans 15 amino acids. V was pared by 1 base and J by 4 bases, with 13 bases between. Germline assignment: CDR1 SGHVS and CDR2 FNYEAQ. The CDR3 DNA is TGTGCCAGCAGCTTAGGAACAGGGTTAGGAGAGACCCAGTACTTC. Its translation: CASSLGTGLGETQYF.

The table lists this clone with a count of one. The DNA of the CDR3 is TGTGCCAGCTCACCGATTTCTAGCGGGGTGCCCTCCGAGCAGTACTTC. This sequence encodes CASSPISSGVPSEQYF. The chain couples TRBV18 to TRBJ2-7; 9 bases match TRBD2. This CDR3 spans 16 amino acids. J lost 6 bases, V lost 3 bases, and 12 bases had no gene match. The germline CDR1 and CDR2 sequences are KGHSH and LQKENI.

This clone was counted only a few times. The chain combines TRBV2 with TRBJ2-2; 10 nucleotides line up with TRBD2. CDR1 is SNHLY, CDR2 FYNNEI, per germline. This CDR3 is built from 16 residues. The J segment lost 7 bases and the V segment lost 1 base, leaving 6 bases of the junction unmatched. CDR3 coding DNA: TGTGCCAGCAGTGAAGAGCTAGCGGGAGTACACGGGGAGCTGTTTTTT. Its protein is CASSEELAGVHGELFF.

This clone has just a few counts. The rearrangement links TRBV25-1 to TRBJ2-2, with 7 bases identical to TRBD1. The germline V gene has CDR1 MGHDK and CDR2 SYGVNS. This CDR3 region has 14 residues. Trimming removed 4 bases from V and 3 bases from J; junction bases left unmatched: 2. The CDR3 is CASSGGQDTGELFF. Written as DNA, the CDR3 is TGTGCCAGCAGTGGTGGACAGGACACCGGGGAGCTGTTTTTT.

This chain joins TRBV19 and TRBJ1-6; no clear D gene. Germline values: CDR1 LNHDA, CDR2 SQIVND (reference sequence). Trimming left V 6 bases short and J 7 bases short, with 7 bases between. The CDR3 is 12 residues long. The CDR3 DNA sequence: TGTGCCAGTAGGCCCGGGAATTCACCCCTCCACTTT. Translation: CASRPGNSPLHF.

CDR3 in DNA: TGTGCCAGCAGCTTAGCGGGAGGGCCCTACGAGCAGTACTTC. Its protein product is CASSLAGGPYEQYF. The chain carries TRBV7-3 and TRBJ2-7, with 9 positions matching TRBD2. Germline lookup yields CDR1 SGHTA and CDR2 FQGTGA. The CDR3 sequence is 14 residues long. The V gene end was trimmed by 2 bases and the J gene end by 2 bases; junction bases not matched to a gene: 1.

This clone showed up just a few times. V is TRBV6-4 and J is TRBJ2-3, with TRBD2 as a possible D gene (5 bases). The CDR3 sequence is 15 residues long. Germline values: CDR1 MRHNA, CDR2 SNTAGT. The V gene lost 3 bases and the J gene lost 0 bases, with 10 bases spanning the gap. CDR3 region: CASSEEDSSTDTQYF. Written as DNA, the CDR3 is TGTGCCAGCAGTGAGGAGGATTCGAGCACAGATACGCAGTATTTT.

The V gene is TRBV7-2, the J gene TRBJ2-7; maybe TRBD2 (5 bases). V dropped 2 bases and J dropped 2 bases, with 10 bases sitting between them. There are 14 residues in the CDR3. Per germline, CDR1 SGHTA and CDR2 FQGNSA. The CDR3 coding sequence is TGTGCCAGCAGCTTACCCGGACTTGCCTACGAGCAGTACTTC. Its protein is CASSLPGLAYEQYF.

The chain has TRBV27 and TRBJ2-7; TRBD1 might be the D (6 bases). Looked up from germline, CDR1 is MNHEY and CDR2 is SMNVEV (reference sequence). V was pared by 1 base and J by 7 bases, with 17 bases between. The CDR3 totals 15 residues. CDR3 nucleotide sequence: TGTGCCAGCAGTTTATTGGCAGGGGCCACTGGGGAGCAGTACTTC. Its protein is CASSLLAGATGEQYF.

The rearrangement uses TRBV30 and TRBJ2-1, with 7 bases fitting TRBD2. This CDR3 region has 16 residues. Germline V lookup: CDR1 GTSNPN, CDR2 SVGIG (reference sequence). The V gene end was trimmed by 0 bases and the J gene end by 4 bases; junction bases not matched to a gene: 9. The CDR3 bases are TGTGCCTGGAGTGTACTGGCGGGCGGGGGATACAATGAGCAGTTCTTC. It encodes CAWSVLAGGGYNEQFF.

Here the CDR3 reads CASSPPQGRGYTF. In DNA, the CDR3 is TGTGCCAGCTCACCACCTCAGGGTCGGGGCTACACCTTC. This sequence joins TRBV18 and TRBJ1-2; D might be TRBD1 (5 bases). Trimming stripped 0 bases from V and 8 bases from J, with 10 bases between. The CDR3 has 13 amino acids. Germline V CDR1 and CDR2: KGHSH, LQKENI.

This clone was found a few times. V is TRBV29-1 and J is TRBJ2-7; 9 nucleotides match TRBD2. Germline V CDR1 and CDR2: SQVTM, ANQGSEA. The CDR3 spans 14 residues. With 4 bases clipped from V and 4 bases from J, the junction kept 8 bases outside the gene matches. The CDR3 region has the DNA TGCAGCGTTGGGGAACGAGCGGGAGGATACGAGCAGTACTTC. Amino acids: CSVGERAGGYEQYF.

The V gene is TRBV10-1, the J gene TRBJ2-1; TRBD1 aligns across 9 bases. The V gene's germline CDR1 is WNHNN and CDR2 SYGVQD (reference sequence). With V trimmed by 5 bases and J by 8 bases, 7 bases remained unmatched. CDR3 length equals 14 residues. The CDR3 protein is CASSPPRQGDEQFF. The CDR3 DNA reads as TGCGCCAGCAGTCCACCCCGACAGGGGGATGAGCAGTTCTTC.

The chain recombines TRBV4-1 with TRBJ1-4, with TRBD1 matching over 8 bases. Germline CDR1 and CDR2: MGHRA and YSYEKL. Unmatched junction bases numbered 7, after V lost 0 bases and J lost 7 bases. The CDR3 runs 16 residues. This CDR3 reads CASSQEDRALGEKLFF. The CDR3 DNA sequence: TGCGCCAGCAGCCAAGAGGACAGGGCTCTCGGTGAAAAACTGTTTTTT.

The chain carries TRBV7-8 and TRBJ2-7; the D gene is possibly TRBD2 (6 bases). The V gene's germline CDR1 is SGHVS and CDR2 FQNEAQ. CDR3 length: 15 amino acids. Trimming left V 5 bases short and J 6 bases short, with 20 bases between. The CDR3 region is CASSRGGTPSREQYF. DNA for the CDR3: TGTGCCAGCAGCCGAGGCGGGACCCCCTCTCGCGAGCAGTACTTC.

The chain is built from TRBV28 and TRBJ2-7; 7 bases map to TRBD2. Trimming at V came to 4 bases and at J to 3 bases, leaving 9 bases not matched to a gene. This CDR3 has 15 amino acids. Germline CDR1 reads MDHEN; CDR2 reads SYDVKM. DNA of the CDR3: TGTGCCAGCAGTTCATATCTAGCGGCGGACTACGAGCAGTACTTC. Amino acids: CASSSYLAADYEQYF.

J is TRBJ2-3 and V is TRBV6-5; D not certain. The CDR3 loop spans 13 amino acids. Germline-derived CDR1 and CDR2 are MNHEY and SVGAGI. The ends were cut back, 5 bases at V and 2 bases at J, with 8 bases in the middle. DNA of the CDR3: TGTGCCAGCAGTGACAAGGACACAGATACGCAGTATTTT. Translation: CASSDKDTDTQYF.

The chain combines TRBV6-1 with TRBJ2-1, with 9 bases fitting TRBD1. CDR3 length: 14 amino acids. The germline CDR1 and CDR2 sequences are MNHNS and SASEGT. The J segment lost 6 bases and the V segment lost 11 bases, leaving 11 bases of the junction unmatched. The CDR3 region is CAGEPGQGVNEQFF. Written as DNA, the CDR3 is TGTGCCGGCGAACCGGGACAGGGAGTCAATGAGCAGTTCTTC.